This T cell receptor beta chain was profiled in a study of cytomegalovirus exposure and HLA in healthy donors. This CDR3 has 15 residues. In germline, CDR1 is LNHDA, CDR2 SQIVND (reference sequence). The ends were cut back, 4 bases at V and 1 base at J, with 11 bases in the middle. The study's findings and limits: The analysis excluded some indistinguishable V segments, including TRBV6-2 and TRBV6-3. TCR beta chains numbering more than 150 were designated cytomegalovirus-associated. Differences between HLA loci emerged in a later analysis of TCR association rates, with DRB1 most and HLA-C fewest. Whilst most TCR sequences proved rare, a subset of public TCRs occurred across many donors.

The PCR had 60 Vbeta and 13 Jbeta primers. Sequencing was performed with immunoSEQ multiplex PCR; in TCRdb, only in-frame clones are kept and a portion is missing. The sample contains more than 90,000 clones, roughly four fifths of which appear only once. About this clone: Its antigen remains unidentified.

Specimen: PBMCs. The clonotype was recovered from a female donor in good health and CMV-seronegative. The rearrangement joins TRBV19 to TRBJ1-3; D ambiguous. As DNA, the CDR3 is TGTGCCAGTAGTACGCCGACAAGATCTGGAAACACCATATATTTT. Encoded protein: CASSTPTRSGNTIYF.